Shown below are 20 T cell receptor beta chains from a single sample sequenced in a study of blood T cell repertoires in COVID-19. Libraries were prepared by immunoSEQ multiplex PCR; TCRdb keeps only in-frame clonotypes and omits some of them. The sample yields approximately 200,000 clones, around 80% seen once. The source material was peripheral blood. The receptors originated from a woman older than 75 with COVID-19, enrolled during active disease.

This rearrangement joins TRBV7-9 to TRBJ2-7; 8 bases are shared with TRBD2. CDR3 length equals 12 residues. J lost 7 bases, V lost 2 bases, and 1 base had no gene match. Germline V gives CDR1 SEHNR, CDR2 FQNEAQ (reference sequence). This chain's CDR3 is CASSLLAGEQYF. CDR3 in DNA: TGTGCCAGCAGCTTATTAGCGGGGGAGCAGTACTTC. Together with reference TRBV7-9 and TRBJ2-7, the CDR3 gives the full variable domain: DTGVSQNPRHKITKRGQNVTFRCDPISEHNRLYWYRQTLGQGPEFLTYFQNEAQLEKSRLLSDRFSAERPKGSFSTLEIQRTEQGDSAMYLCASSLLAGEQYFGPGTRLTVT.

This clone was counted a few times. This rearrangement joins TRBV27 to TRBJ2-7; 8 bases line up with TRBD2. CDR1 and CDR2 from the germline V gene are MNHEY and SMNVEV (reference sequence). The J segment lost 3 bases and the V segment lost 5 bases, leaving 9 bases of the junction unmatched. The CDR3 contains 15 residues. The DNA for the CDR3 is TGTGCCAGCAGTGTTATTAGCGGGGCTTACTACGAGCAGTACTTC. This sequence encodes CASSVISGAYYEQYF.

The gene calls are TRBV5-1 and TRBJ2-3; 11 bases are shared with TRBD2. The CDR3 is made up of 18 amino acids. V lost 4 bases, J lost 4 bases, and 14 bases stayed unmatched. Germline CDR1 is SGHRS and CDR2 is YFSETQ. This chain's CDR3 is CASSTSPTSGAVPDTQYF. In DNA form, the CDR3 reads TGCGCCAGCAGCACTAGCCCGACTAGCGGGGCTGTACCAGATACGCAGTATTTT.

This chain joins TRBV19 and TRBJ1-2, with D perhaps matching TRBD1 (6 bases). Germline V lookup: CDR1 LNHDA, CDR2 SQIVND (reference sequence). The V gene lost 5 bases and the J gene lost 4 bases, with 17 bases spanning the gap. The CDR3 covers 15 residues. CDR3 DNA: TGTGCCAGTAGTCCGGCCTCGGACAGATCCTATGGCTACACCTTC. Translated, it gives CASSPASDRSYGYTF.

V gene TRBV7-2 combines with J gene TRBJ1-5; TRBD1 might be the D (5 bases). The germline V and J ends were trimmed by 1 base and 1 base, with 8 bases remaining between them. Germline V CDR1 and CDR2: SGHTA, FQGNSA. This CDR3 is built from 15 residues. The CDR3 nucleotides are TGTGCCAGCAGCTTAGACAACAGGAGCAATCAGCCCCAGCATTTT. Its protein product is CASSLDNRSNQPQHF.

The chain carries TRBV6-1 and TRBJ2-2; the D is unclear. The CDR3 has 17 amino acids. V lost 3 bases and J lost 4, with 18 bases in between. CDR1 is MNHNS, CDR2 SASEGT, per germline. The chain's CDR3 is CASSDRRSARGTGELFF. As DNA, the CDR3 is TGTGCCAGCAGTGACCGACGGTCCGCGCGCGGCACCGGGGAGCTGTTTTTT.

This clone was detected only a few times. The chain joins TRBV4-1 to TRBJ1-2, with TRBD1 matching over 9 bases. V gave up 4 bases and J gave up 0 bases; unmatched junction bases: 6. Germline assignment: CDR1 MGHRA and CDR2 YSYEKL. The CDR3 length is 16 residues. The CDR3 DNA follows: TGCGCCAGCAGCCGCGGACAGGGGCGAACTAACTATGGCTACACCTTC. Translated: CASSRGQGRTNYGYTF.

This clone showed up just a few times. As DNA, the CDR3 is TGTGCCTGGAGTGTATACGGGGGAATCGGCACCTTC. Translated: CAWSVYGGIGTF. The V gene is TRBV30, the J gene TRBJ1-2, with D tentatively TRBD1 (5 bases). Trimming removed 0 bases from V and 13 bases from J, with 15 bases in between. Per germline, CDR1 GTSNPN and CDR2 SVGIG (reference sequence). CDR3 length: 12 amino acids.

This clone was recorded once. This chain links TRBV19 with TRBJ2-2, with 14 bases lining up with TRBD2. The CDR3 covers 18 residues. In germline, CDR1 is LNHDA, CDR2 SQIVND (reference sequence). With 3 bases clipped from V and 4 bases from J, the junction kept 7 bases outside the gene matches. Here the CDR3 DNA reads TGTGCCAGTAGTATGATACCGGGACTAGCGGGAGTCACCGGGGAGCTGTTTTTT. Translating gives CASSMIPGLAGVTGELFF.

The chain carries TRBV4-1 and TRBJ2-7, with D perhaps matching TRBD1 (6 bases). Per germline, CDR1 MGHRA and CDR2 YSYEKL. V lost 4 bases and J 2 bases, leaving 9 bases between the germline ends. This CDR3 is 13 amino acids long. The CDR3 region is CASSPGTPYEQYF. DNA of the CDR3: TGCGCCAGCAGCCCCGGGACACCCTACGAGCAGTACTTC.

This clone was found a few times. The chain joins TRBV5-4 to TRBJ2-1; TRBD2 matches 8 bases. From germline, CDR1 is SGHNT and CDR2 YYREEE (reference sequence). V lost 0 bases and J lost 4; bases outside the gene matches: 3. The CDR3 contains 15 residues. CDR3 DNA: TGTGCCAGCAGCTTGGTCCGGGGGGGTTACAATGAGCAGTTCTTC. Amino acids: CASSLVRGGYNEQFF.

This clone was seen a single time. This rearrangement joins TRBV3-1 (or the pseudogene TRBV3-2) to TRBJ1-1; D possibly corresponds to TRBD1 (6 bases). Deletions cut 2 bases from V and 1 base from J, with 8 bases between. From germline, CDR1 is LGHDT and CDR2 YNNKEL (reference sequence). CDR3 size: 14 residues. The CDR3 DNA sequence: TGTGCCAGCAGCCAAACGGACAGGAACACTGAAGCTTTCTTT. It is translated as CASSQTDRNTEAFF.

Concerning this clone: Other DNA sequences in the same sample also yield this CDR3. CDR3 in amino acids: CASSIRQANYGYTF. CDR3 in DNA: TGTGCCAGTAGTATTAGGCAGGCAAACTATGGCTACACCTTC. The chain has TRBV19 and TRBJ1-2; D unclear. With 3 bases removed from V and 2 bases from J, the gap between germline ends came to 10 bases. Germline assignment: CDR1 LNHDA and CDR2 SQIVND (reference sequence). There are 14 residues in the CDR3.

This chain connects TRBV28 to TRBJ2-7; 8 bases are shared with TRBD1. CDR3 length: 14 residues. The germline CDR1 and CDR2 sequences are MDHEN and SYDVKM. With V trimmed by 6 bases and J by 3 bases, 7 bases remained unmatched. CDR3 region: CASRPTGEIYEQYF. The CDR3 coding sequence is TGTGCCAGCAGACCGACAGGGGAGATCTACGAGCAGTACTTC.

The V and J genes are TRBV30 and TRBJ1-5; no clear D. Trimming pared 1 base from V and 0 bases from J, leaving 7 bases between. Germline V gene data show CDR1 as GTSNPN and CDR2 as SVGIG (reference sequence). The CDR3 contains 14 residues. As DNA, the CDR3 is TGTGCCTGGAGTGGTGGCAGTAGCAATCAGCCCCAGCATTTT. Its protein is CAWSGGSSNQPQHF.

This rearrangement joins TRBV9 to TRBJ2-1; possibly TRBD2 for D (5 bases). With 0 bases removed from V and 6 bases from J, the gap between germline ends came to 16 bases. This CDR3 contains 16 residues. In germline, CDR1 is SGDLS, CDR2 YYNGEE. DNA for the CDR3: TGTGCCAGCAGCGTAGGAGCTAGCCTGGGGTTCAATGAGCAGTTCTTC. Translating gives CASSVGASLGFNEQFF.

This clone was found a few times. CDR3 region: CASRLAGATTGELFF. The CDR3 bases are TGCGCCAGCAGACTAGCGGGGGCGACCACCGGGGAGCTGTTTTTT. The chain couples TRBV5-1 to TRBJ2-2; 11 nucleotides align to TRBD2. Germline loops: CDR1 SGHRS, CDR2 YFSETQ. The CDR3 extends over 15 amino acids. J gave up 4 bases and V 5 bases, and 4 bases lay outside the gene matches.

The CDR3 sequence: CASQPPGDANYGYTF. CDR3 DNA: TGTGCCAGCCAACCCCCCGGAGACGCTAACTATGGCTACACCTTC. The chain recombines TRBV28 with TRBJ1-2; no clear D. The germline V gene has CDR1 MDHEN and CDR2 SYDVKM. The V and J ends lost 8 bases and 0 bases respectively, with 16 bases between them. This CDR3 has 15 residues.

This clone was recorded only once. This sequence joins TRBV6-5 and TRBJ2-7; 10 positions match TRBD1. V lost 6 bases, J lost 4 bases, and 9 bases stayed unmatched. Germline V gene sequence: CDR1 MNHEY, CDR2 SVGAGI. The CDR3 totals 15 residues. CDR3 region: CASSRDRGRPYEQYF. CDR3 nucleotide sequence: TGTGCCAGCAGCCGAGACAGGGGGCGTCCGTACGAGCAGTACTTC.

This clone was found once. The V call is TRBV5-1, the J call TRBJ2-2, with a possible D match to TRBD1 (6 bases). Per the germline V gene, CDR1 is SGHRS and CDR2 is YFSETQ. Trimming left V 4 bases short and J 5 bases short, with 15 bases between. The CDR3 has 15 residues. CDR3 sequence reads: CASSPRTESTGELFF. The CDR3 DNA reads TGCGCCAGCAGCCCCCGGACAGAGTCGACCGGGGAGCTGTTTTTT. The variable domain in full, completed from reference TRBV5-1 and TRBJ2-2, reads KAGVTQTPRYLIKTRGQQVTLSCSPISGHRSVSWYQQTPGQGLQFLFEYFSETQRNKGNFPGRFSGRQFSNSRSEMNVSTLELGDSALYLCASSPRTESTGELFFGEGSRLTVL.